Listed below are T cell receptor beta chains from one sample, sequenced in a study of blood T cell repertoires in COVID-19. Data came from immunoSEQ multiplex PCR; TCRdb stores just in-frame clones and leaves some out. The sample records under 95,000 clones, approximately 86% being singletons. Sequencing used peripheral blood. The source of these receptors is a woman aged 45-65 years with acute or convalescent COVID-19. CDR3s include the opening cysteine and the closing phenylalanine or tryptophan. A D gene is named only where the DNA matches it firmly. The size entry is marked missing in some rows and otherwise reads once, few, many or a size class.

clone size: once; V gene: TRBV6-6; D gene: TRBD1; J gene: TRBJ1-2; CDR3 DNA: TGTGCCAGCAGCCCCACAGGGGGCGGAGGCTACACCTTC; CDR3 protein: CASSPTGGGGYTF
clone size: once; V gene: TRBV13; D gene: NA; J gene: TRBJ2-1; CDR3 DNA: TGTGCCAGCAGCTTAGGCCTGAGCGGGCCTAACAATGAGCAGTTCTTC; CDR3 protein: CASSLGLSGPNNEQFF
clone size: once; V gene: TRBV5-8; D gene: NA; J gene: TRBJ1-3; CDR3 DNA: TGTGCCAGCAGCTCTGGGGCGATCTCTGGAAACACCATATATTTT; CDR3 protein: CASSSGAISGNTIYF
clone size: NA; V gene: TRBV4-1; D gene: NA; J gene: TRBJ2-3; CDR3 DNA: TGCGCCAGCAGCCAAGATGCGGCAGGGATCACAGATACGCAGTATTTT; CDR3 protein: CASSQDAAGITDTQYF
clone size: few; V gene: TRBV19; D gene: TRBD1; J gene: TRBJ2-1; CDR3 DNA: TGTGCCAGTAGTATAGAACAGGGACAGGGGGCCAATGAGCAGTTCTTC; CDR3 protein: CASSIEQGQGANEQFF
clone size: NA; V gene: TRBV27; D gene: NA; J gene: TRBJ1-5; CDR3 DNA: TGTGCCACCCATGAACAGGGAAAAGGCAATCAGCCCCAGCATTTT; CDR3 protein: CATHEQGKGNQPQHF
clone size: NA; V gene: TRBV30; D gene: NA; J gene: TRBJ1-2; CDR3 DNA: TGTGCCTGGAGTCTCTCTCCTAACTATGGCTACACCTTC; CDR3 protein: CAWSLSPNYGYTF
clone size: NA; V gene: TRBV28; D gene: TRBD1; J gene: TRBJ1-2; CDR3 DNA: TGTGCCAGCAGTTTCCAAGACAGGGGGGTCTATGGCTACACCTTC; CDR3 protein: CASSFQDRGVYGYTF
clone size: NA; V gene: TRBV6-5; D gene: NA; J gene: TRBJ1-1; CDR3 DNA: TGTGCCAGCAGCCGGACCACAGGGAACACTGAAGCTTTCTTT; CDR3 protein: CASSRTTGNTEAFF
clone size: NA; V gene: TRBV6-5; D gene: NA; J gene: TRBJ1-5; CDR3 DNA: TGTGCCAGCGCAACAGGGACATATCAGCCCCAGCATTTT; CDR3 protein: CASATGTYQPQHF
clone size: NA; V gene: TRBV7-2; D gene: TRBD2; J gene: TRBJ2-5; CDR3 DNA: TGTGCCAGCAGCTTAACTAGCGCTCAAGAGACCCAGTACTTC; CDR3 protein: CASSLTSAQETQYF
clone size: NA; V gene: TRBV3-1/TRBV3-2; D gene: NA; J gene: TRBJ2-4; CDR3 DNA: TGTGCCAGCAGCCAAGCAGGAAAAAACATTCAGTACTTC; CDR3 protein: CASSQAGKNIQYF
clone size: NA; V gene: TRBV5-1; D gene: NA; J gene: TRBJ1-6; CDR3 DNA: TGCGCCAGCAGCTTGGCGGGTCAGGGTAGATCACCCCTCCACTTT; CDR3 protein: CASSLAGQGRSPLHF
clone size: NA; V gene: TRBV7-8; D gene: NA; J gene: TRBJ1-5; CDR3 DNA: TGTGCCAGCAGCTTAACAGCAGACAATCAGCCCCAGCATTTT; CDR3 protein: CASSLTADNQPQHF
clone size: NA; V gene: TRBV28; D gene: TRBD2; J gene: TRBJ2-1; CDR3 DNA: TGTGCCAGCAGTTTATGGGCGGGGGGTGGAGACAATGAGCAGTTCTTC; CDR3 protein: CASSLWAGGGDNEQFF
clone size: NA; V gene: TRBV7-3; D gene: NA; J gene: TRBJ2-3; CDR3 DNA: TGTGCCAGCAGCGGAGGGACCGCTAGACGGGATACGCAGTATTTT; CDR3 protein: CASSGGTARRDTQYF
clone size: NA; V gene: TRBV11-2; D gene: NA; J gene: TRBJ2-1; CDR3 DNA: TGTGCCAGCAGCTTAAGTAGCCCTAATGAGCAGTTCTTC; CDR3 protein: CASSLSSPNEQFF
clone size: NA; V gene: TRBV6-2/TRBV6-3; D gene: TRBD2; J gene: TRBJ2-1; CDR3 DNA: TGTGCCAGCAGTTACCCTTGGACTAGCGGGATCTACAATGAGCAGTTCTTC; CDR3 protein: CASSYPWTSGIYNEQFF
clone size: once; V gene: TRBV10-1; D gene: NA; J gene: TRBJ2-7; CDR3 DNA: TGCGCCAGCAGTGAAGCCGAAGACTACGAGCAGTACTTC; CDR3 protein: CASSEAEDYEQYF
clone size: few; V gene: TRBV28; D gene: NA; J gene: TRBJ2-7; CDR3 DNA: TGTGCCAGCAGTTTAGAGGGTTCCAGCTCCTACGAGCAGTACTTC; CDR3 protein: CASSLEGSSSYEQYF
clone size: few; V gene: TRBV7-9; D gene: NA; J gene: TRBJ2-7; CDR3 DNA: TGTGCCAGCAGTCTACAGGTCTCCTACGAGCAGTACTTC; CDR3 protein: CASSLQVSYEQYF
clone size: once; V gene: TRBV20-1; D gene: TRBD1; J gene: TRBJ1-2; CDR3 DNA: TGCAGTGCTAGGGAGGACAGGGGCTACACCTTC; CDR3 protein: CSAREDRGYTF
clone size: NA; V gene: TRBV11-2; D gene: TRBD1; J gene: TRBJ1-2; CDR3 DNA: TGTGCCAGCAGATCAGGGGGAGCGGATGGCTACACCTTC; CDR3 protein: CASRSGGADGYTF
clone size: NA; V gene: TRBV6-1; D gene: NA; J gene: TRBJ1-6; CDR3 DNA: TGTGCCAGCAGTGAAGCGCCAGGGGTTTCACCCCTCCACTTT; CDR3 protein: CASSEAPGVSPLHF
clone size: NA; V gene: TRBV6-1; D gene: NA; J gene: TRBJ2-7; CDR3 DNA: TGTGCCAGCTACGCACCGGAGGGCTTGGAGCAGTACTTC; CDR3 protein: CASYAPEGLEQYF
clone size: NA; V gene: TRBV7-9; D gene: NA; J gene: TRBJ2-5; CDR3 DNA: TGTGCCAGCAGCCTCACGGCGGGGGCTGTTGAGACCCAGTACTTC; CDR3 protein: CASSLTAGAVETQYF
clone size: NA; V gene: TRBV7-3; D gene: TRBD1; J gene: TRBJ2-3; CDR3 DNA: TGTGCCAGCAGCTCGGGACAGAACACAGATACGCAGTATTTT; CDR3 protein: CASSSGQNTDTQYF
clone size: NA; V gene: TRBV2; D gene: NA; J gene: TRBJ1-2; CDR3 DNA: TGTGCCAGCAACAGCTGGAAATTCTATGGCTACACCTTC; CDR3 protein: CASNSWKFYGYTF
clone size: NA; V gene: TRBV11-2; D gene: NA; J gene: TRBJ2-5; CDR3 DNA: TGTGCCAGCAGCTTAGAGAACGTCAGGCAAGAGACCCAGTACTTC; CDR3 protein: CASSLENVRQETQYF
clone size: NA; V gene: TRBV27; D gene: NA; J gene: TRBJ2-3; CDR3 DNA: TGTGCCAGCAGTTTCGTAGCGGCCACAGATACGCAGTATTTT; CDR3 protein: CASSFVAATDTQYF
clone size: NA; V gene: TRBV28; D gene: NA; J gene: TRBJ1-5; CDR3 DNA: TGTGCCAGCAGTACACATGACAGCAGCAATCAGCCCCAGCATTTT; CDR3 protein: CASSTHDSSNQPQHF
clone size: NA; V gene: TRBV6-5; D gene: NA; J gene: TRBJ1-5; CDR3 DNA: TGTGCCAGCAGTTACACAACAAGTCAGCCCCAGCATTTT; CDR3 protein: CASSYTTSQPQHF
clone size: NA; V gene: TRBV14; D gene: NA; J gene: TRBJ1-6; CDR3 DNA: TGTGCCAGCAGCCAAGTCCCGTATTCACCCCTCCACTTT; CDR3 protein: CASSQVPYSPLHF
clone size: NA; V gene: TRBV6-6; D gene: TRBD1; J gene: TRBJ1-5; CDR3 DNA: TGTGCCACCCGACAGGGGTTCCGGGATCAGCCCCAGCATTTT; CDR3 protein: CATRQGFRDQPQHF
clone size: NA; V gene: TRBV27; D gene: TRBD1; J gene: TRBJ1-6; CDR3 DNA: TGTGCCAGCAGACCCCTTGACAGGGAGGCTTCACCCCTCCACTTT; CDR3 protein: CASRPLDREASPLHF
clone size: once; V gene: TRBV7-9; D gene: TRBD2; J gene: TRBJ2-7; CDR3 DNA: TGTGCCAGCAGCGCGAGCCGGGACTACTACTACGAGCAGTACTTC; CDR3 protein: CASSASRDYYYEQYF
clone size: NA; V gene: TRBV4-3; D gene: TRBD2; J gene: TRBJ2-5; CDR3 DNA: TGCGCCAGCAGCCAAGATGGGAGGGGGACCCAGTACTTC; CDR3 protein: CASSQDGRGTQYF